Below, one T cell receptor (beta chain) is given with its context. Its antigen is unknown. Sequencing used immunoSEQ multiplex PCR; TCRdb keeps in-frame clones, though not all of them. The sample includes some 100,000 clones, about 93% of them seen just once. This entry belongs to a study of T cell responses to AZD1222 COVID-19 vaccine. Overall study results and limits: Of the AZD1222 recipients, only five to seven were seropositive at baseline. Clonal diversity may have been underestimated, and the donors were mostly white British, with more females than males. It was only after the peak T cell response that any repertoires were sampled. Spike-specific TCR depth and breadth grew after two AZD1222 doses.

Per germline, CDR1 SGHAT and CDR2 FQNNGV. The CDR3 sequence is 15 residues long. Trimming pared 5 bases from V and 2 bases from J, leaving 13 bases between. This clonotype originated in an adult who received the AZD1222 COVID-19 vaccine. The starting material was peripheral blood, obtained 28 days after the second AZD1222 dose. The chain couples TRBV11-2 to TRBJ1-5, with a tentative D call TRBD1 (5 bases). CDR3: CASSRGGMGNQPQHF. Here the CDR3 DNA reads TGTGCCAGCAGCCGCGGGGGGATGGGCAATCAGCCCCAGCATTTT.